Listed below are T cell receptor beta chains from one sample, sequenced in a study of breast tumors, draining lymph nodes, adjacent tissues. TCRdb called the multiplex PCR reads again in MiXCR, with one record for every CDR3 protein. The repertoire includes about 46,000 distinct CDR3 sequences, about 21% of them detected once, and 6.5% to 8% sits in the top ten. The specimen sequenced was breast tumor tissue. The receptors come from a female donor with breast cancer. Some clones in this sample may be carry-over from other donors' samples. Each CDR3 is given without its conserved first and last residue.

V: TRBV19; J: TRBJ1-6; CDR3: ASRREAYNSPLH
V: TRBV20-1; J: TRBJ1-2; CDR3: SAIDPGTYGYT
V: TRBV3-1; J: TRBJ2-2; CDR3: ASSQGWGLLPAGELF
V: TRBV14; J: TRBJ2-3; CDR3: AGSYTDTQY
V: TRBV6-5; J: TRBJ1-5; CDR3: ASSYSGGWTEPYSNQPQH
V: TRBV27; J: TRBJ1-2; CDR3: ASSFNPGNYGYT
V: TRBV29-1; J: TRBJ2-5; CDR3: SVEPLRGETQY
V: TRBV18; J: TRBJ2-5; CDR3: ASSPMTSPQETQY
V: TRBV27; J: TRBJ2-5; CDR3: ASTADGGETQY
V: TRBV12-3/TRBV12-4; J: TRBJ1-5; CDR3: ASSQNQGGPQH
V: TRBV6-5; J: TRBJ2-1; CDR3: ASRLGTSGGNEQF
V: TRBV2; J: TRBJ1-6; CDR3: ASRPAKSYNSPLH
V: TRBV5-1; J: TRBJ2-3; CDR3: ASSPNPHTDTQY
V: TRBV20-1; J: TRBJ1-2; CDR3: SARDTRGRGGYT
V: TRBV11-2; J: TRBJ2-5; CDR3: ASSSHRAHSPETQY
V: TRBV29-1; J: TRBJ2-2; CDR3: SVEPDGKNTGELF
V: TRBV6-6; J: TRBJ1-6; CDR3: ASSYGENSPLH